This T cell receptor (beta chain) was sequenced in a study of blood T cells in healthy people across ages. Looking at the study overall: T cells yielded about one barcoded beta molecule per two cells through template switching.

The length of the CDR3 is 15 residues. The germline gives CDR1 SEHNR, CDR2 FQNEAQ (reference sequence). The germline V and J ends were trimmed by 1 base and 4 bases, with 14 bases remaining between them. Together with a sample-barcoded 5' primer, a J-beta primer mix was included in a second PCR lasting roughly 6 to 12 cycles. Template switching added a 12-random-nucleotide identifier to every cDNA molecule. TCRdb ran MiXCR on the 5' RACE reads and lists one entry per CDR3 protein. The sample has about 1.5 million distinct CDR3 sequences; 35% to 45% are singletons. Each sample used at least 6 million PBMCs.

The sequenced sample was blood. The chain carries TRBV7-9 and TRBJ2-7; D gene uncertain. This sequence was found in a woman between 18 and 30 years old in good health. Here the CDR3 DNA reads TGTGCCAGCAGCTTAGACGGCGTCCTTCGGTACGAGCAGTACTTC. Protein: CASSLDGVLRYEQYF.